The T cell receptor (beta chain) described here comes from a study of blood T cell repertoires in COVID-19. The length of the CDR3 is 15 residues. Germline CDR1 and CDR2: SGHNT and YENEEA. V lost 2 bases, J lost 7 bases, and 7 bases stayed unmatched. Libraries were prepared by immunoSEQ multiplex PCR; TCRdb keeps only in-frame clonotypes and omits some of them. The sample carries about 220,000 clones, approximately 81% recorded once. This clone has a handful of counts. This TCR was recovered from a woman in her fifties or sixties who had recovered from COVID-19. Sequencing was performed on peripheral blood. The gene calls are TRBV11-3 and TRBJ2-1, with 8 bases lining up with TRBD2. The CDR3: CASSLTGTSRNEQFF. The CDR3 DNA sequence: TGTGCCAGCAGCTTAACCGGGACTAGTCGGAATGAGCAGTTCTTC.